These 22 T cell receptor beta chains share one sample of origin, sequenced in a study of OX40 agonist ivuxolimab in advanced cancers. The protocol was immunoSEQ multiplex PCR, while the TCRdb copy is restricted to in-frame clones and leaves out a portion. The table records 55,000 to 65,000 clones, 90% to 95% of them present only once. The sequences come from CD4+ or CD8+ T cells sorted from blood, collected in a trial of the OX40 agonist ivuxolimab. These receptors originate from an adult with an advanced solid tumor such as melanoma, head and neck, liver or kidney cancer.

CDR3 in amino acids: CASSSRTGGGAEAFF. DNA for the CDR3: TGTGCCAGCAGCTCTCGAACGGGGGGAGGCGCTGAAGCTTTCTTT. The chain employs TRBV5-4 and TRBJ1-1, with D possibly being TRBD1 (5 bases). V shed 3 bases and J shed 6 bases, with 18 bases lying between them. This CDR3 contains 15 residues. CDR1 and CDR2 from the germline V gene are SGHNT and YYREEE (reference sequence).

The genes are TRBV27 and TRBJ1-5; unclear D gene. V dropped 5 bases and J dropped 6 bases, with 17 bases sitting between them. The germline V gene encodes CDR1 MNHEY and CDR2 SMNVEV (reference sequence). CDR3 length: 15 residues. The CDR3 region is CASSPLGWASQPQHF. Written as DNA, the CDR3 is TGTGCCAGCAGTCCCTTGGGGTGGGCGTCTCAGCCCCAGCATTTT.

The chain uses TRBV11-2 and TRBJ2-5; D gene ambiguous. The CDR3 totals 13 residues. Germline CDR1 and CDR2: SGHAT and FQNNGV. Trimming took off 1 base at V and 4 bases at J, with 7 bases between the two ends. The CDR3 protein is CASSLVPLETQYF. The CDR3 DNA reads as TGTGCCAGCAGCTTAGTCCCGTTAGAGACCCAGTACTTC.

The DNA of the CDR3 is TGTGCCAGCAGCTTGACCAATGAGCAGTTCTTC. This translates into CASSLTNEQFF. The chain carries TRBV7-9 and TRBJ2-1; D call uncertain. The germline V gene has CDR1 SEHNR and CDR2 FQNEAQ (reference sequence). The CDR3 spans 11 residues. V lost 3 bases and J lost 6, with 3 bases in between.

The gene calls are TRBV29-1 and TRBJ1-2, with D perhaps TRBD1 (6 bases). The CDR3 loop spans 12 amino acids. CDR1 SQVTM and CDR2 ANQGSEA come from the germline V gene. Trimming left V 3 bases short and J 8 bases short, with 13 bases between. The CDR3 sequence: CSVDTGLRGYTF. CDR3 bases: TGCAGCGTTGACACAGGGTTAAGAGGCTACACCTTC. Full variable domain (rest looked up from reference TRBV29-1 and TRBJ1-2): SAVISQKPSRDICQRGTSLTIQCQVDSQVTMMFWYRQQPGQSLTLIATANQGSEATYESGFVIDKFPISRPNLTFSTLTVSNMSPEDSSIYLCSVDTGLRGYTFGSGTRLTVV.

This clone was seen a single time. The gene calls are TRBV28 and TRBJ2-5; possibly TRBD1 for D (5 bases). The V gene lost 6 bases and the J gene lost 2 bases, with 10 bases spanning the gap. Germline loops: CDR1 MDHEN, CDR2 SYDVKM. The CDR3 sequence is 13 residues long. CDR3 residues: CASSQRQQETQYF. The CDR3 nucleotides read TGTGCCAGCAGCCAAAGACAGCAAGAGACCCAGTACTTC.

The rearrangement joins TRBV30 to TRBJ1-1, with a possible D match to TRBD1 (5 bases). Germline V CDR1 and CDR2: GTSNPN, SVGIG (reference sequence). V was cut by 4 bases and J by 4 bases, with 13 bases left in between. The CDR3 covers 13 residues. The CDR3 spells CAWTRGGVTEAFF. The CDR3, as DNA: TGTGCCTGGACCCGGGGGGGGGTCACTGAAGCTTTCTTT.

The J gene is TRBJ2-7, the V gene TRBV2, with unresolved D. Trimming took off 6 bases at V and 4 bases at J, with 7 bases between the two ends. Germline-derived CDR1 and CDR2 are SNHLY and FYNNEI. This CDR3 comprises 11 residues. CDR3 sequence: CASSTGYEQYF. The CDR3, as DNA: TGTGCCAGCAGCACTGGTTACGAGCAGTACTTC.

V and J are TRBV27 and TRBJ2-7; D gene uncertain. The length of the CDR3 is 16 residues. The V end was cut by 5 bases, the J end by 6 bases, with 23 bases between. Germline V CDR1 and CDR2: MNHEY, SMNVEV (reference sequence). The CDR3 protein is CASSSPLMDVNPEQYF. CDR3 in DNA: TGTGCCAGCAGTAGCCCTCTGATGGACGTAAATCCCGAGCAGTACTTC.

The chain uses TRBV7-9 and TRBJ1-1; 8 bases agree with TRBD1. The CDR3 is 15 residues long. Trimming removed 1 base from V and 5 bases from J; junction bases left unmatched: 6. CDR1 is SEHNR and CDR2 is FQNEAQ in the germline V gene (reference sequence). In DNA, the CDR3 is TGTGCCAGCAGCTTAGGCCAGGGGGCTCGGACTGAAGCTTTCTTT. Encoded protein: CASSLGQGARTEAFF.

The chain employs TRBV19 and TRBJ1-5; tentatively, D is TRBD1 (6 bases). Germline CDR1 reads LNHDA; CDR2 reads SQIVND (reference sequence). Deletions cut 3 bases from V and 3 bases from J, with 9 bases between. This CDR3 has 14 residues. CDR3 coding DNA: TGTGCCAGTAGTATTCGGGACAACAATCAGCCCCAGCATTTT. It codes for CASSIRDNNQPQHF.

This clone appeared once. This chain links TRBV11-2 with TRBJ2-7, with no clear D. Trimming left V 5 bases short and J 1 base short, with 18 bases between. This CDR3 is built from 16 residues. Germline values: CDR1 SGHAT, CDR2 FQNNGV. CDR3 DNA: TGTGCCAGCAGCGCCTTACCCTCGGACGGATCCTACGAGCAGTACTTC. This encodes CASSALPSDGSYEQYF.

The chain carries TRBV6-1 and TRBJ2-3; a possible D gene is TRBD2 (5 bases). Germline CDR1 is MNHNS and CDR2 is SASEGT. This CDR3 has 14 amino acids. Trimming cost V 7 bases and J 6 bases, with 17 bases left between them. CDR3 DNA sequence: TGTGCCAGCACCGATCCGGGGTCAGTGGATACGCAGTATTTT. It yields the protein CASTDPGSVDTQYF.

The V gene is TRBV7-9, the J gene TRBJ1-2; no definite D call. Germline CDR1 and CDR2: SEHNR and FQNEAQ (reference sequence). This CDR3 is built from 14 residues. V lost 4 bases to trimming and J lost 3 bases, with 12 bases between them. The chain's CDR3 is CASSYPGRDYGYTF. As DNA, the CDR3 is TGTGCCAGCAGCTATCCCGGGAGGGACTATGGCTACACCTTC.

This chain's CDR3 is CASSETGLAVTDTQYF. CDR3 DNA sequence: TGCGCCAGCAGTGAGACCGGACTAGCGGTCACAGATACGCAGTATTTT. The chain couples TRBV10-2 to TRBJ2-3; 10 bases match TRBD2. The CDR3 loop spans 16 amino acids. Looked up from germline, CDR1 is WSHSY and CDR2 is SAAADI. Germline trimming cut 2 bases from V and 2 bases from J; bases unmatched to any gene: 4.

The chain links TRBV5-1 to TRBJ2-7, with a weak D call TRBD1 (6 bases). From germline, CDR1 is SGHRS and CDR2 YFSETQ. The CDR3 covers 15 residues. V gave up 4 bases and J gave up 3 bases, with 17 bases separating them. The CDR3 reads CASSGTGLNLYEQYF. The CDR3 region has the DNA TGCGCCAGCAGCGGTACAGGGCTGAACCTCTACGAGCAGTACTTC.

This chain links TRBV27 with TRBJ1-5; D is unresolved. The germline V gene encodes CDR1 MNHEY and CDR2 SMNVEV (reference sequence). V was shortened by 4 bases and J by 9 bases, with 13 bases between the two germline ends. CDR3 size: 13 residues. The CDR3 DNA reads TGTGCCAGCAGTTGGCCAGGTGGGAGGCCCCAGCATTTT. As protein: CASSWPGGRPQHF.

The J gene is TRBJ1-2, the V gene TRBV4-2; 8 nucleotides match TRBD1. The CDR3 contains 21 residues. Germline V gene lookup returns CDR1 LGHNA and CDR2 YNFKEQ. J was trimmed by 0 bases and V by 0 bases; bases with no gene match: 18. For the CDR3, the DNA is TGTGCCAGCAGCCAAGAAAGTATCTTAAGTTGGACAGGGCAATCTAACTATGGCTACACCTTC. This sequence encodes CASSQESILSWTGQSNYGYTF.

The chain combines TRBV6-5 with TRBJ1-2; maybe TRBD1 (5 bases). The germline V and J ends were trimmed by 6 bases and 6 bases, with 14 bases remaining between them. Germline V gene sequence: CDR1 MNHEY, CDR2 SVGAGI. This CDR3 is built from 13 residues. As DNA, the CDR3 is TGTGCCAGCAGCCCCAACATGGGGGATGGCTACACCTTC. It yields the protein CASSPNMGDGYTF.

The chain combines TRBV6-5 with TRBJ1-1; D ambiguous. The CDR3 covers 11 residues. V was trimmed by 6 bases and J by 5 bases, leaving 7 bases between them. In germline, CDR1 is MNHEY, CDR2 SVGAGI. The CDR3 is CASSPGTEAFF. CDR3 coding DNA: TGTGCCAGCAGCCCTGGGACTGAAGCTTTCTTT.

The CDR3: CASSQEPYSGTNTEAFF. DNA of the CDR3: TGCGCCAGCAGCCAAGAGCCATACTCAGGTACAAACACTGAAGCTTTCTTT. The chain combines TRBV4-1 with TRBJ1-1; D not certain. The germline V and J ends were trimmed by 0 bases and 2 bases, with 16 bases remaining between them. Germline values: CDR1 MGHRA, CDR2 YSYEKL. The CDR3 runs 17 residues.

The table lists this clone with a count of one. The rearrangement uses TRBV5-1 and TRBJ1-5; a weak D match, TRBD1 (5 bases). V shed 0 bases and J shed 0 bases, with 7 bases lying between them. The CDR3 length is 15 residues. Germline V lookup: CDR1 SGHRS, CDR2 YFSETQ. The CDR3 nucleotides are TGCGCCAGCAGCTTGGCCGGGGGTAGCAATCAGCCCCAGCATTTT. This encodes CASSLAGGSNQPQHF.